The 13 T cell receptor beta chains below come from one sample, sequenced in a study of PD-1 blockade in mismatch repair-deficient tumors (dated by TCRdb to the late 2010s). Library prep was done by the immunoSEQ multiplex PCR assay. TCRdb holds this immuneACCESS table with in-frame rearrangements only. Some clones are missing; in checked studies, unresolved V genes explain under half, and the rest has no known cause. Within this sample are about 60,000 clones, with approximately 89% of them counted one time only. Approximately 13% of the sample lies in the top ten. The starting material was peripheral blood, obtained 52 weeks after starting pembrolizumab. The receptors originated from an adult with mismatch repair-deficient cancer.

The J gene is TRBJ2-7, the V gene TRBV11-2, with 10 bases identical to TRBD1. The germline gives CDR1 SGHAT, CDR2 FQNNGV. The CDR3 has 14 residues. The ends lost 7 bases at V and 1 base at J; junction bases unmatched: 4. CDR3: CASTDRGLSYEQYF. The CDR3 nucleotides are TGTGCCAGCACCGACAGGGGGCTTTCCTACGAGCAGTACTTC.

The chain carries TRBV4-1 and TRBJ2-1; the D gene is possibly TRBD1 (6 bases). This CDR3 is 15 amino acids long. V was shortened by 0 bases and J by 5 bases, with 11 bases between the two germline ends. Germline V lookup: CDR1 MGHRA, CDR2 YSYEKL. The CDR3 sequence is CASSQDETGNNEQFF. CDR3 DNA sequence: TGCGCCAGCAGCCAAGACGAGACAGGTAACAATGAGCAGTTCTTC.

The gene calls are TRBV11-2 and TRBJ2-1, with 10 bases identical to TRBD2. Per the germline V gene, CDR1 is SGHAT and CDR2 is FQNNGV. J lost 4 bases, V lost 5 bases, and 5 bases had no gene match. This CDR3 region has 15 residues. CDR3 sequence: CASSPGTSAYNEQFF. Here the CDR3 DNA reads TGTGCCAGCAGCCCAGGGACTAGCGCGTACAATGAGCAGTTCTTC.

This clone is labeled large. The chain carries TRBV28 and TRBJ2-1; maybe TRBD1 (5 bases). Between the trimmed V and J ends, which lost 5 bases and 4 bases, there was a span of 18 bases. Per the germline V gene, CDR1 is MDHEN and CDR2 is SYDVKM. The CDR3 consists of 16 residues. CDR3 DNA sequence: TGTGCCAGCAGTACAGACAGTGATGTAGGGTACAATGAGCAGTTCTTC. Amino acid sequence: CASSTDSDVGYNEQFF.

This sequence joins TRBV29-1 and TRBJ1-2, with D unresolved. This CDR3 is 11 amino acids long. Trimming took 7 bases from V and 5 from J, leaving 11 bases between them. Per germline, CDR1 SQVTM and CDR2 ANQGSEA. In DNA, the CDR3 is TGCAGCGCCGTCCTAGGGTATGGCTACACCTTC. It encodes CSAVLGYGYTF.

This chain joins TRBV9 and TRBJ1-1; D is ambiguous. CDR1 and CDR2 (germline): SGDLS, YYNGEE. The CDR3 is made up of 14 amino acids. The ends were cut back, 0 bases at V and 1 base at J, with 7 bases in the middle. The CDR3 loop reads CASSVGQQNTEAFF. In DNA, the CDR3 is TGTGCCAGCAGCGTAGGGCAGCAGAACACTGAAGCTTTCTTT.

The V call is TRBV5-5, the J call TRBJ1-3; D possibly corresponds to TRBD1 (6 bases). Germline CDR1 reads SGHKS; CDR2 reads YYEKEE (reference sequence). CDR3 size: 15 residues. The ends were cut back, 4 bases at V and 0 bases at J, with 11 bases in the middle. CDR3 region: CASSTNRASGNTIYF. In DNA, the CDR3 is TGTGCCAGCAGCACCAACAGGGCCTCTGGAAACACCATATATTTT.

The rearrangement links TRBV4-1 to TRBJ2-7; D call uncertain. Germline values: CDR1 MGHRA, CDR2 YSYEKL. Trimming took 2 bases from V and 4 from J, leaving 15 bases between them. The length of the CDR3 is 15 residues. CDR3 amino acids: CASSQTDSPLYEQYF. The CDR3 nucleotides read TGCGCCAGCAGCCAAACAGATAGCCCCCTTTACGAGCAGTACTTC.

The chain combines TRBV30 with TRBJ1-4; TRBD1 is a possible D gene (5 bases). CDR1 and CDR2 (germline): GTSNPN, SVGIG (reference sequence). Deletions cut 2 bases from V and 7 bases from J, with 14 bases between. The CDR3 length is 14 residues. The CDR3 here is CAWSTSGGVEKLFF. Written as DNA, the CDR3 is TGTGCCTGGAGTACAAGTGGGGGGGTTGAAAAACTGTTTTTT. The full variable domain, in which reference TRBV30 and TRBJ1-4 provide the parts outside the CDR3, is SQTIHQWPATLVQPVGSPLSLECTVEGTSNPNLYWYRQAAGRGLQLLFYSVGIGQISSEVPQNLSASRPQDRQFILSSKKLLLSDSGFYLCAWSTSGGVEKLFFGSGTQLSVL.

This rearrangement joins TRBV11-3 to TRBJ2-7; D is unresolved. V gave up 3 bases and J gave up 6 bases, with 9 bases separating them. CDR3 size: 12 residues. CDR1 and CDR2 from the germline V gene are SGHNT and YENEEA. The CDR3: CASSFGSGEQYF. The CDR3, as DNA: TGTGCCAGCAGCTTCGGCTCGGGCGAGCAGTACTTC.

The sample holds one count of this clone. V usage is TRBV7-6 and J usage is TRBJ2-1, with unresolved D. Germline lookup yields CDR1 SGHVS and CDR2 FNYEAQ. The V gene lost 4 bases and the J gene lost 0 bases, with 10 bases spanning the gap. The CDR3 extends over 15 amino acids. CDR3 residues: CASSSAPSSYNEQFF. The CDR3 DNA sequence: TGTGCCAGCAGCTCGGCCCCGAGCTCCTACAATGAGCAGTTCTTC.

The chain carries TRBV5-1 and TRBJ1-2, with 7 bases fitting TRBD1. The CDR3 has 14 residues. Germline loops: CDR1 SGHRS, CDR2 YFSETQ. With V trimmed by 0 bases and J by 3 bases, 2 bases remained unmatched. The CDR3 is CASSLEGADYGYTF. The DNA of the CDR3 is TGCGCCAGCAGCTTGGAGGGGGCCGACTATGGCTACACCTTC.

The chain joins TRBV18 to TRBJ1-2, with D possibly being TRBD1 (5 bases). With 2 bases removed from V and 8 bases from J, the gap between germline ends came to 15 bases. This CDR3 region has 14 residues. Germline CDR1 and CDR2: KGHSH and LQKENI. The CDR3 protein is CASSPARGHEGYTF. CDR3 nucleotide sequence: TGTGCCAGCTCACCAGCCCGGGGCCACGAGGGCTACACCTTC.